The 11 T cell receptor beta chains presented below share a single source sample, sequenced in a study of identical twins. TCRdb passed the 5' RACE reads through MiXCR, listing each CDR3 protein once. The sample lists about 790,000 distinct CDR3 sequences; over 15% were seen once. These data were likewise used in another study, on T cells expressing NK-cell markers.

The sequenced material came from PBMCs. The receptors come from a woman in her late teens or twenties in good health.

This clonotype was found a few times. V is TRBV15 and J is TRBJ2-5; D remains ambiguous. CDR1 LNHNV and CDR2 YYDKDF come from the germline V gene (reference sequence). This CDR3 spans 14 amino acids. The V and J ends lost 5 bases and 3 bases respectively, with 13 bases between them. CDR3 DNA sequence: TGTGCCACCAGCGGTCGGCGCGTTAAAGAGACCCAGTACTTC. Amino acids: CATSGRRVKETQYF.

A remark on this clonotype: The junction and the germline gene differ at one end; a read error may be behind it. In DNA, the CDR3 is TGTGCCAGCGCCCCGACCGGGACAGGGGGAAGCGAGCAGAACTTC. Its translation is CASAPTGTGGSEQNF. The rearrangement links TRBV25-1 to TRBJ2-7; 11 bases line up with TRBD1. CDR1 is MGHDK and CDR2 is SYGVNS in the germline V gene. The CDR3 loop spans 15 amino acids.

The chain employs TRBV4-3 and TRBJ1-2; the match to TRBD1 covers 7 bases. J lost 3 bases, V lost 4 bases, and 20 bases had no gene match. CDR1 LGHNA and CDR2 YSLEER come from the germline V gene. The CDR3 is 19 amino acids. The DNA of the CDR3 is TGCGCCAGCAGCCTCCTATTCTCAGGGGGGACCTTAAGGGACTATGGCTACACCTTC. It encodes CASSLLFSGGTLRDYGYTF.

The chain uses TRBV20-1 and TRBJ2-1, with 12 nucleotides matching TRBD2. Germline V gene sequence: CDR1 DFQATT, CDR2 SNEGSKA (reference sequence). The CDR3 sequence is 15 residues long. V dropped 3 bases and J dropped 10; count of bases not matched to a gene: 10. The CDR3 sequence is CSARPLAGGPIEQFF. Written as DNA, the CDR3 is TGCAGTGCTAGGCCCCTAGCGGGAGGGCCCATAGAGCAGTTCTTC.

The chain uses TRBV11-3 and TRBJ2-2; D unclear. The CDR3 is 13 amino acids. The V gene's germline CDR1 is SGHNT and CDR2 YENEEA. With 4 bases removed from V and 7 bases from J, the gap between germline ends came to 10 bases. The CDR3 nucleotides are TGTGCCAGCAGCTCGGGCAGGCTCGGGGAGCTGTTTTTT. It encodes CASSSGRLGELFF.

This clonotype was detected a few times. This CDR3 reads CAIRQGLDTGELFF. DNA of the CDR3: TGTGCCATCAGACAGGGATTGGACACCGGGGAGCTGTTTTTT. This chain connects TRBV10-3 to TRBJ2-2; a possible D gene is TRBD1 (6 bases). This CDR3 has 14 residues. Germline V gene lookup returns CDR1 ENHRY and CDR2 SYGVKD. The V end was cut by 6 bases, the J end by 3 bases, with 11 bases between.

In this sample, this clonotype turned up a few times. The CDR3 region is CASSTTGGAGANVLTF. In DNA form, the CDR3 reads TGTGCCAGCAGTACCACAGGGGGCGCTGGGGCCAACGTCCTGACTTTC. V is TRBV6-1 and J is TRBJ2-6, with TRBD1 matching 9 bases. V shed 5 bases, J shed 2 bases, and the junction held 4 bases outside the gene matches. Germline loops: CDR1 MNHNS, CDR2 SASEGT. The CDR3 runs 16 residues.

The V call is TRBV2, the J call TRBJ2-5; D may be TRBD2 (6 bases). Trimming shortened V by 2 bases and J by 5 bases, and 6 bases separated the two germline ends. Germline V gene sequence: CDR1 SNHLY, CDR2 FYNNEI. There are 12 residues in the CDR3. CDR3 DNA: TGTGCCAGCAGTGAACTAGCGGAGACCCAGTACTTC. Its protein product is CASSELAETQYF.

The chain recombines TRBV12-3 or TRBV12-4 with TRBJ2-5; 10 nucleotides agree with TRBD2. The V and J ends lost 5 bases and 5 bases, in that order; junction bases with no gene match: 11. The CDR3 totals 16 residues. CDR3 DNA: TGTGCCAGCAGTCCTAGAACTAGCGGGATGGGGGAGACCCAGTACTTC. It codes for CASSPRTSGMGETQYF.

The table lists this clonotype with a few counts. The CDR3 sequence is CSARETRSSGGAKQFF. The DNA of the CDR3 is TGCAGTGCTAGAGAGACCCGGAGTAGCGGGGGGGCCAAGCAGTTCTTC. The chain uses TRBV20-1 and TRBJ2-1, with 11 nucleotides matching TRBD2. CDR1 and CDR2 from the germline V gene are DFQATT and SNEGSKA (reference sequence). V gave up 0 bases and J gave up 11 bases; unmatched junction bases: 12. This CDR3 comprises 16 residues.

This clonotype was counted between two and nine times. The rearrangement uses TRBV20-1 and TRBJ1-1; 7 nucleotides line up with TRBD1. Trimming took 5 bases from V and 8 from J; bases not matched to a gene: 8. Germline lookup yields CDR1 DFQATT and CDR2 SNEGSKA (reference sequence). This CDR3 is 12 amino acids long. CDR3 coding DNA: TGCAGTGCTGACGATGACAGGGTGGAAGCTTTCTTT. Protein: CSADDDRVEAFF.